The 11 T cell receptor beta chains below come from one sample, sequenced in a study of glioma-infiltrating T cells after dendritic cell vaccination. The table came from immunoSEQ multiplex PCR; TCRdb's copy has only in-frame clones and leaves some out. Found here are about 63,000 clones, more than 75% of them singletons; the top ten hold roughly 9%. Regarding time point: after dendritic cell vaccination, including at tumor progression/relapse. Here the sequenced sample was blood, taken after dendritic cell vaccination. Receptors were obtained from a human donor with glioblastoma.

This chain joins TRBV27 and TRBJ1-4, with TRBD1 identical over 7 bases. V gave up 8 bases and J gave up 0 bases; unmatched junction bases: 6. The CDR3 consists of 15 residues. The V gene's germline CDR1 is MNHEY and CDR2 SMNVEV (reference sequence). The CDR3 DNA reads TGTGCCAGCGGGGACAGACCAGCAACTAATGAAAAACTGTTTTTT. It yields the protein CASGDRPATNEKLFF.

This rearrangement joins TRBV7-3 to TRBJ2-3; 7 nucleotides match TRBD2. The CDR3 is 18 residues long. Per the germline V gene, CDR1 is SGHTA and CDR2 is FQGTGA. J was trimmed by 0 bases and V by 1 base; bases with no gene match: 10. CDR3 protein: CASSLKRAGSGSTDTQYF. The CDR3 nucleotides are TGTGCCAGCAGCTTAAAGAGGGCGGGTAGCGGGAGCACAGATACGCAGTATTTT. Filled out from reference TRBV7-3 and TRBJ2-3, the complete variable domain reads GAGVSQTPSNKVTEKGKYVELRCDPISGHTALYWYRQSLGQGPEFLIYFQGTGAADDSGLPNDRFFAVRPEGSVSTLKIQRTERGDSAVYLCASSLKRAGSGSTDTQYFGPGTRLTVL.

J is TRBJ2-5 and V is TRBV19; no clear D. Germline assignment: CDR1 LNHDA and CDR2 SQIVND (reference sequence). This CDR3 has 13 residues. Trimming pared 2 bases from V and 6 bases from J, leaving 10 bases between. CDR3: CASSISEQKTQYF. DNA for the CDR3: TGTGCCAGTAGTATATCCGAACAGAAGACCCAGTACTTC.

The V gene is TRBV5-3, the J gene TRBJ2-7, with D perhaps TRBD2 (6 bases). TRBV5-3 is an open reading frame whose function is uncertain. V was trimmed by 0 bases and J by 2 bases, leaving 18 bases between them. The CDR3 loop spans 17 amino acids. The CDR3 region has the DNA TGTGCCAGAAGCTTGGGGGTATGGCGGGGCCACACCTACGAGCAGTACTTC. It is translated as CARSLGVWRGHTYEQYF.

The chain has TRBV29-1 and TRBJ2-7; 9 nucleotides align to TRBD1. Losses at the gene ends were 1 base for V and 5 bases for J; bases not matched to a gene: 9. CDR1 SQVTM and CDR2 ANQGSEA come from the germline V gene. There are 15 residues in the CDR3. The CDR3 reads CSVEGSRDRVDEQYF. CDR3 DNA: TGCAGCGTTGAAGGAAGCCGGGACAGGGTTGACGAGCAGTACTTC.

The CDR3 reads CASSLLRDTQYF. The DNA of the CDR3 is TGTGCCAGCAGTTTATTGCGTGATACGCAGTATTTT. The chain links TRBV28 to TRBJ2-3; D call uncertain. The CDR3 is 12 residues long. V gave up 1 base and J gave up 6 bases, with 5 bases separating them. Germline assignment: CDR1 MDHEN and CDR2 SYDVKM.

The rearrangement links TRBV30 to TRBJ1-5, with TRBD1 as a possible D gene (5 bases). Trimming shortened V by 3 bases and J by 7 bases, and 13 bases separated the two germline ends. The CDR3 covers 13 residues. The germline CDR1 and CDR2 sequences are GTSNPN and SVGIG (reference sequence). CDR3 in amino acids: CAWSSGDGQPQHF. CDR3 DNA: TGTGCCTGGAGCTCGGGGGACGGGCAGCCCCAGCATTTT.

The V call is TRBV25-1, the J call TRBJ2-1; 11 bases line up with TRBD2. Germline V gene data show CDR1 as MGHDK and CDR2 as SYGVNS. J gave up 0 bases and V 10 bases, and 5 bases lay outside the gene matches. This CDR3 is built from 15 residues. The CDR3 loop is CATTSGGVSYNEQFF. The CDR3 DNA sequence: TGTGCCACAACTAGCGGGGGTGTCTCCTACAATGAGCAGTTCTTC.

This chain connects TRBV6-6 to TRBJ1-5; 8 bases are a match to TRBD1. V gave up 6 bases and J gave up 1 base; unmatched junction bases: 5. The CDR3 extends over 15 amino acids. Germline V lookup: CDR1 MNHNY, CDR2 SVGAGI (reference sequence). The CDR3 DNA sequence: TGTGCCAGCAGACCCCGGACAGGGAGCAATCAGCCCCAGCATTTT. Amino acid sequence: CASRPRTGSNQPQHF.

The chain carries TRBV9 and TRBJ2-5, with 9 nucleotides matching TRBD1. V dropped 4 bases and J dropped 4; count of bases not matched to a gene: 5. The length of the CDR3 is 14 residues. CDR1 SGDLS and CDR2 YYNGEE come from the germline V gene. The CDR3 loop is CASSSTGGVETQYF. The CDR3 nucleotides are TGTGCCAGCAGCTCAACAGGGGGCGTAGAGACCCAGTACTTC.

This clone was seen only a few times. CDR3 DNA sequence: TGTGCCAGCAGCCAAGATCGAGACGGGGGGTACAATGAGCAGTTCTTC. This codes for CASSQDRDGGYNEQFF. The V gene is TRBV4-2, the J gene TRBJ2-1, with 7 nucleotides matching TRBD2. The CDR3 runs to 16 residues. Germline CDR1 reads LGHNA; CDR2 reads YNFKEQ. V lost 0 bases and J lost 4; bases outside the gene matches: 6.